This T cell receptor (beta chain) was sequenced in a study of blood T cell repertoires in COVID-19. At the level of the study: Researchers got acute and convalescent COVID-19 samples from the United States, Italy and Spain. From T cells, B-cell-depleted T cells, or PBMCs came the material, which was cDNA or gDNA.

The J segment lost 2 bases and the V segment lost 6 bases, leaving 7 bases of the junction unmatched. This CDR3 is built from 16 residues. CDR1 and CDR2 from the germline V gene are KGHSH and LQKENI. Original handling: The authors estimated nucleated cell counts from reference gene primer amplification. The table came from immunoSEQ multiplex PCR; TCRdb's copy has only in-frame clones and leaves some out. For V, J and clone size, that table is used; D and trimming come from the DNA. The sample lists under 95,000 clones, around 80% occurring once. This clonotype was sampled from a woman older than 75 with acute or convalescent COVID-19. The chain is built from TRBV18 and TRBJ2-3, with 11 bases matching TRBD2. Sequenced input: peripheral blood. The CDR3: CASSPQTSGITDTQYF. CDR3 DNA sequence: TGTGCCAGCTCTCCCCAGACTAGCGGGATCACAGATACGCAGTATTTT.